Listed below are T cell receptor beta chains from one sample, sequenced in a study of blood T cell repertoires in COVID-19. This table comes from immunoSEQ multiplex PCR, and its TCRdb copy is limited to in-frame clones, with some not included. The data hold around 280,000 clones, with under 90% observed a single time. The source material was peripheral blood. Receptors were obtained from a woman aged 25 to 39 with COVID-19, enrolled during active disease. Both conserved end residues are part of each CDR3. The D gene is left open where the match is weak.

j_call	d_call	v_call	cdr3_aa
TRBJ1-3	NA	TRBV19	CASSWGGLGGNTIYF
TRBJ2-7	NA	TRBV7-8	CASSTSGGGEQYF
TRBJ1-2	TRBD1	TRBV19	CASSIAIATWDRNYGYTF
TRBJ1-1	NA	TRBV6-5	CASRLLGVTEAFF
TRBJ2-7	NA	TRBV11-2	CASSQSSGNRASDEQYF
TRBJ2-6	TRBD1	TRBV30	CAWSVLDRSVSGANVLTF
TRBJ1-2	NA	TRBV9	CASSVPLWPGGLFYGYTF
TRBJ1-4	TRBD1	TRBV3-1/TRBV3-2	CASSRGQGVGEKLFF
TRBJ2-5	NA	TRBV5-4	CASSADLKETQYF
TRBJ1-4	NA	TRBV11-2	CASSSTDFNEKLFF
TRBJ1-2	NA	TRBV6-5	CASSQIESHNYGYTF
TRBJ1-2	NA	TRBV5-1	CASRRGEQGGYGYTF
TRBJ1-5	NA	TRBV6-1	CASSEEGVDNQPQHF
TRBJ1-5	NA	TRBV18	CASSPRSPSDSQPQHF
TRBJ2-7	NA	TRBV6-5	CASSTTTGLYEQYF
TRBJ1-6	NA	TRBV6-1	CASSELTGLNSPLHF
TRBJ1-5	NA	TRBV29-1	CSVRTTSNQPQHF
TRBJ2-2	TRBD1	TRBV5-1	CASSSTGGEYTGELFF
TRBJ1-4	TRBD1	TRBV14	CASSRQGLANEKLFF
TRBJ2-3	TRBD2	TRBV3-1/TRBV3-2	CASSQTRLAGARRDTQYF
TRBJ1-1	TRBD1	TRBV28	CASSLGRGFDTEAFF
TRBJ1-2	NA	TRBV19	CASSRTDYGYTF
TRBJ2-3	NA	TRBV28	CASSLSGRPDTQYF
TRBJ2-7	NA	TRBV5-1	CASSPIGLVGGEQYF
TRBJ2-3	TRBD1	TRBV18	CASSPGTGTDTQYF
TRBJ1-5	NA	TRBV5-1	CASSFGGGQPQHF
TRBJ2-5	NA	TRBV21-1	CASSKYQGWQETQYF
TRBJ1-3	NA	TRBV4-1	CASSFFPQVSSGNTIYF
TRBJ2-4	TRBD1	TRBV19	CASSANRGWTKNIQYF
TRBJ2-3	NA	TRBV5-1	CASSLTQGSFFTDTQYF
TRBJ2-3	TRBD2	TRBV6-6	CASRSGGSTDTQYF
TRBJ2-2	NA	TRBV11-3	CASSLGLGGANTGELFF
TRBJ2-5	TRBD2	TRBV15	CATSREGLASYQETQYF
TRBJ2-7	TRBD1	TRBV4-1	CASSPSPGTGDGIYEQYF
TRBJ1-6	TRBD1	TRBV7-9	CASSLGRGLGNSPLHF
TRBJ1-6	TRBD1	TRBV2	CASSRSGTGNSPLHF
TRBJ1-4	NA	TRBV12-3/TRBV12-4	CASSLTVFEKLFF
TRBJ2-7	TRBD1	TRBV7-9	CASSPRGTENVEQYF
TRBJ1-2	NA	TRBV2	CASTPGFLGYTF
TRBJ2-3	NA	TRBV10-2	CASRAGPTDTQYF
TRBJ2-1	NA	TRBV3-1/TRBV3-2	CASSQQLAYNEQFF
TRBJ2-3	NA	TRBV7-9	CASSSGQSAPDTQYF
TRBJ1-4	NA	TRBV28	CASSFNPISGEKLFF
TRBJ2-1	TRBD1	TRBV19	CASRNTFTGTAPYNEQFF
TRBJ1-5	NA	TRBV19	CASSITQGMNQPQHF
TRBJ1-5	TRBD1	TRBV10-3	CAISGTGGEEPQHF
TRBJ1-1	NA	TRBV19	CASSQAMSTEAFF
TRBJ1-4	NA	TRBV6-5	CASSPAPRANEKLFF
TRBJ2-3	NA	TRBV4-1	CASSLEGGTDTQYF
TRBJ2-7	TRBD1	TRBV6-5	CASRKFRDRAYEQYF
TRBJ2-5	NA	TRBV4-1	CASSQPPKGLEETQYF
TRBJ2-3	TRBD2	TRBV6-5	CASRPGTSGKGTQYF
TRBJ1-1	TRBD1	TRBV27	CASRTTGITAEAFF
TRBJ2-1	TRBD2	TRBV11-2	CASSHVAGGGNEQFF
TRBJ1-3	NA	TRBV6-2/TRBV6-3	CASSWTVSGNTIYF
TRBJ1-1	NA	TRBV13	CASSSAGSENTEAFF
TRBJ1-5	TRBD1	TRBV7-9	CASSLVPGQGKARISPQHF
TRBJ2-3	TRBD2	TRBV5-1	CASSLVSGGTDTQYF
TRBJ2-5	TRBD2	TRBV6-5	CASRHSGGVETQYF
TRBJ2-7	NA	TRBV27	CASSLVIGGSFVEQYF